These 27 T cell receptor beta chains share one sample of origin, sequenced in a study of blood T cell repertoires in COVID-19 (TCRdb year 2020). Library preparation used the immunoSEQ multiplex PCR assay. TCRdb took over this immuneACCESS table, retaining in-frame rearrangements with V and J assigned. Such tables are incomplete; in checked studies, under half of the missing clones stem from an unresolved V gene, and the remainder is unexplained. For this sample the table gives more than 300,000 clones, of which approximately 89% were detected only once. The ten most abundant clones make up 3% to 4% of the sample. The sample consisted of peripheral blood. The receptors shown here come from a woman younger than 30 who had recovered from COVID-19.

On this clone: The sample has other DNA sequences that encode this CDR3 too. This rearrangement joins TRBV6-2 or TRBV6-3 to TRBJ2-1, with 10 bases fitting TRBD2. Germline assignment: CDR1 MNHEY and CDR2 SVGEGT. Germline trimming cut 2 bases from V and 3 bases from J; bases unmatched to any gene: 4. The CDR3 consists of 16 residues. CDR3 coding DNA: TGTGCCAGCAGTTACCGGACTAGCGGAGTCTACAATGAGCAGTTCTTC. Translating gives CASSYRTSGVYNEQFF.

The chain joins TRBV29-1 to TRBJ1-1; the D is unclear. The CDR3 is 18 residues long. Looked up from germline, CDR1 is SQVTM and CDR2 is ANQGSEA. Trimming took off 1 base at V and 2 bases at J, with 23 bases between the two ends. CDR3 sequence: CSVEGFQDLRLPNTEAFF. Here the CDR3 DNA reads TGCAGCGTTGAAGGGTTCCAAGATCTACGACTCCCCAACACTGAAGCTTTCTTT.

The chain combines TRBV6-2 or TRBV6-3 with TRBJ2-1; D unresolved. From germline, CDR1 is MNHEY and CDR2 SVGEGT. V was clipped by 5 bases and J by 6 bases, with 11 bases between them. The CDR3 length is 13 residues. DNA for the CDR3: TGTGCCAGCAGTAATTTACACCCCAATGAGCAGTTCTTC. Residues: CASSNLHPNEQFF.

CDR3 sequence reads: CASQVTGGDGYTF. CDR3 DNA sequence: TGTGCCAGCCAAGTGACGGGTGGAGATGGCTACACCTTC. The V gene is TRBV6-4, the J gene TRBJ1-2; D call uncertain. The CDR3 sequence is 13 residues long. V lost 8 bases, J lost 6 bases, and 16 bases lay in between. CDR1 is MRHNA and CDR2 is SNTAGT in the germline V gene.

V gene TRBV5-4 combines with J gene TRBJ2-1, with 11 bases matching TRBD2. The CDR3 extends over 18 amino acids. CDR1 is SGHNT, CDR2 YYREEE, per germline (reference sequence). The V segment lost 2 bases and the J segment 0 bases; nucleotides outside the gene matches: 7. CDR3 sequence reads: CASSFGTSGYRSYNEQFF. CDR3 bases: TGTGCCAGCAGCTTCGGGACTAGCGGATACCGCTCCTACAATGAGCAGTTCTTC. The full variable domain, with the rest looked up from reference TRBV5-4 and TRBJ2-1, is ETGVTQSPTHLIKTRGQQVTLRCSSQSGHNTVSWYQQALGQGPQFIFQYYREEENGRGNFPPRFSGLQFPNYSSELNVNALELDDSALYLCASSFGTSGYRSYNEQFFGPGTRLTVL.

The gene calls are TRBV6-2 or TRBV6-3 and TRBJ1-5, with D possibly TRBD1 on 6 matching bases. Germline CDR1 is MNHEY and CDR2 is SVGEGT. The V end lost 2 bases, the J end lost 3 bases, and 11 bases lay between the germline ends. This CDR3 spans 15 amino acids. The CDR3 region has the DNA TGTGCCAGCAGTTACCTCACAGGGCTCAATCAGCCCCAGCATTTT. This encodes CASSYLTGLNQPQHF.

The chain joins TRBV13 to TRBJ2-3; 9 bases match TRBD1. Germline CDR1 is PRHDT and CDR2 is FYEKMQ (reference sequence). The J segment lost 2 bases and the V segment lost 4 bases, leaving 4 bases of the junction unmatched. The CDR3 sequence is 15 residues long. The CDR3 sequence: CASSSRQGVTDTQYF. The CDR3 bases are TGTGCCAGCAGCTCCAGACAGGGGGTCACAGATACGCAGTATTTT.

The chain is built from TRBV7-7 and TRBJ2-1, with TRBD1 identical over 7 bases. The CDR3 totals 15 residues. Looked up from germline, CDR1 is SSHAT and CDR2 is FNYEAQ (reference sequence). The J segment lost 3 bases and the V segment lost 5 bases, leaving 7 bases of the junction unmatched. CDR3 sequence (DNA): TGTGCCAGCAGCCCAGGGACAGCTGGCTACAATGAGCAGTTCTTC. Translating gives CASSPGTAGYNEQFF. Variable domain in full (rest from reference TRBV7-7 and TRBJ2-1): GAGVSQSPRYKVTKRGQDVTLRCDPISSHATLYWYQQALGQGPEFLTYFNYEAQPDKSGLPSDRFSAERPEGSISTLTIQRTEQRDSAMYRCASSPGTAGYNEQFFGPGTRLTVL.

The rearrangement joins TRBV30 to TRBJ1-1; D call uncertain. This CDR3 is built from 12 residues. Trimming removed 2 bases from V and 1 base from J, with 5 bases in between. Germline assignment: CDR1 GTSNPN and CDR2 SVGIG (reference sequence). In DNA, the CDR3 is TGTGCCTGGAGTTCAGGGAACACTGAAGCTTTCTTT. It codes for CAWSSGNTEAFF.

The CDR3 DNA reads TGTGCCAGCAGCGTAGGGGACTACACGATGGATGAGCAGTTCTTC. Its protein product is CASSVGDYTMDEQFF. J is TRBJ2-1 and V is TRBV9, with TRBD2 matching over 7 bases. From germline, CDR1 is SGDLS and CDR2 YYNGEE. The CDR3 contains 15 residues. With 0 bases clipped from V and 8 bases from J, the junction kept 8 bases outside the gene matches.

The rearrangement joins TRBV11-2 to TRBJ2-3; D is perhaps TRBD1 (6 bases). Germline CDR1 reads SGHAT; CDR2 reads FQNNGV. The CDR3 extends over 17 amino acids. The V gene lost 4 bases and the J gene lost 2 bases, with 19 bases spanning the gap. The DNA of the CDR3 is TGTGCCAGCAGCTACAGAGGGGGTCACGGCAACACAGATACGCAGTATTTT. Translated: CASSYRGGHGNTDTQYF.

The CDR3 bases are TGTGCCAGCGGGAGAGTGGGACAGGGATCCTATGGCTACACCTTC. This gives the protein CASGRVGQGSYGYTF. This chain links TRBV5-4 with TRBJ1-2; TRBD1 agrees at 9 bases. The CDR3 has 15 residues. Germline CDR1 reads SGHNT; CDR2 reads YYREEE (reference sequence). V dropped 7 bases and J dropped 4; count of bases not matched to a gene: 11.

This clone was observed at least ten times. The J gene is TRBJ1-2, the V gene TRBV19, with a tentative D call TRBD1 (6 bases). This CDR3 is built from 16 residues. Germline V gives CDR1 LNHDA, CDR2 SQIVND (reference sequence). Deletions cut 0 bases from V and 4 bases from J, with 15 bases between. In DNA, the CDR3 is TGTGCCAGTAGTATAGATTCTCGGACAGTGTCCTATGGCTACACCTTC. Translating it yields CASSIDSRTVSYGYTF.

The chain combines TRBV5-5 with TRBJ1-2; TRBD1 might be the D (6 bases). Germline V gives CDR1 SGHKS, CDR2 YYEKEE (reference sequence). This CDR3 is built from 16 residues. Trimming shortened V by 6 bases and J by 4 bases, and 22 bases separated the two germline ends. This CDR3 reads CASTVLTGPKIYGYTF. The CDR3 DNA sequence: TGTGCCAGCACCGTCCTGACAGGACCCAAAATCTATGGCTACACCTTC.

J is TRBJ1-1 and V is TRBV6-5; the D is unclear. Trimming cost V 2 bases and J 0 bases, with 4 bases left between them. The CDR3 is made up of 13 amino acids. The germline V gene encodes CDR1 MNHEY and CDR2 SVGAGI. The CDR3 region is CASSYHMNTEAFF. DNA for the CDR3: TGTGCCAGCAGTTACCACATGAACACTGAAGCTTTCTTT.

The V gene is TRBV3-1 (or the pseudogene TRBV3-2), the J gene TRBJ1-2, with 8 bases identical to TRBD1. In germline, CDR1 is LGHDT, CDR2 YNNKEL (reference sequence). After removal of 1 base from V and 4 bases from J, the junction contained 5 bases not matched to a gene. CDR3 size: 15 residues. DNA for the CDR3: TGTGCCAGCAGCCAAGGGACAGGGAGTTTCTATGGCTACACCTTC. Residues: CASSQGTGSFYGYTF.

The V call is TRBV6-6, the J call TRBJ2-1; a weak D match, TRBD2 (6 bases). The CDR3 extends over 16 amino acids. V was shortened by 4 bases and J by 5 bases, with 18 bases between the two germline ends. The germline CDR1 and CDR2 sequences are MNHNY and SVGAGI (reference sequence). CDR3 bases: TGTGCCAGCAGTTCCCGAAGCGGGCCCTGGGACAATGAGCAGTTCTTC. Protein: CASSSRSGPWDNEQFF.

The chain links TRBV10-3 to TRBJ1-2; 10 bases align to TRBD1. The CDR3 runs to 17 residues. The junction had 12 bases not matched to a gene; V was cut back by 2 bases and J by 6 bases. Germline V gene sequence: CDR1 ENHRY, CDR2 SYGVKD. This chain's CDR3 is CAISEQTSGTGDHGYTF. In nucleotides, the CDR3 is TGTGCCATCAGTGAGCAAACCTCCGGGACAGGGGACCATGGCTACACCTTC.

The CDR3 nucleotides read TGTGCCAGCAGCCCCCTGGGAGGCAGTTCTAATGAAAAACTGTTTTTT. Its translation is CASSPLGGSSNEKLFF. The gene calls are TRBV7-2 and TRBJ1-4, with D hard to call. Germline CDR1 is SGHTA and CDR2 is FQGNSA. Trimming cost V 5 bases and J 3 bases, with 16 bases left between them. The CDR3 extends over 16 amino acids.

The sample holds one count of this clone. The CDR3 loop reads CATSDSPGGTDSNQPQHF. The CDR3 nucleotides read TGTGCCACCAGTGATTCCCCCGGGGGGACGGATAGCAATCAGCCCCAGCATTTT. The rearrangement uses TRBV24-1 and TRBJ1-5; the D gene is possibly TRBD1 (5 bases). This CDR3 region has 18 residues. V was cut by 2 bases and J by 0 bases, with 16 bases left in between. CDR1 and CDR2 (germline): KGHDR, SFDVKD.

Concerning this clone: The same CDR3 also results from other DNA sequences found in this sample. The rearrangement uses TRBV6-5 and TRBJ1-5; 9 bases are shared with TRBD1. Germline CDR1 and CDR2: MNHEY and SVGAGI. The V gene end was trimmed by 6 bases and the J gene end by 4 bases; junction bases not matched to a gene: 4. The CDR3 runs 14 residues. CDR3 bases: TGTGCCAGCAGCCGGGACAGGGTTAATCAGCCCCAGCATTTT. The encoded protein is CASSRDRVNQPQHF.

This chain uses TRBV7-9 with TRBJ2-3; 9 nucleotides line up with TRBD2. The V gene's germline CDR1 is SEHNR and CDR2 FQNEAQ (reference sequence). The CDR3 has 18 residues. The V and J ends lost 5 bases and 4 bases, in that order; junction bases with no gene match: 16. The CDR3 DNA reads TGTGCCAGCAGCCAAGCATGGGTTAGCGGGAGCGGGCCAGATACGCAGTATTTT. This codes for CASSQAWVSGSGPDTQYF.

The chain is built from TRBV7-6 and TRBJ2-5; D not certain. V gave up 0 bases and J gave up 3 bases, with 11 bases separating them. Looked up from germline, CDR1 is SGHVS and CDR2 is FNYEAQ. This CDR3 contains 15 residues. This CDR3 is CASSLAYDKKETQYF. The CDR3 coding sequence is TGTGCCAGCAGCTTAGCGTATGACAAGAAAGAGACCCAGTACTTC.

The CDR3 DNA reads as TGTGCCAGCAGCTTATTCAGGGGCTCTGGGGCCAACGTCCTGACTTTC. Translated, it gives CASSLFRGSGANVLTF. The chain joins TRBV13 to TRBJ2-6, with TRBD1 as a possible D gene (6 bases). Germline V CDR1 and CDR2: PRHDT, FYEKMQ (reference sequence). Trimming cost V 2 bases and J 0 bases, with 8 bases left between them. The CDR3 runs 16 residues.

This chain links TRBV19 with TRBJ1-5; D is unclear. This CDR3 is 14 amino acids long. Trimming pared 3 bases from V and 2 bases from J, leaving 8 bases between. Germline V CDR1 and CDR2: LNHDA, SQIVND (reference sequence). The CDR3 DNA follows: TGTGCCAGTAGTATGGCCGTGGGCAATCAGCCCCAGCATTTT. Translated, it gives CASSMAVGNQPQHF.

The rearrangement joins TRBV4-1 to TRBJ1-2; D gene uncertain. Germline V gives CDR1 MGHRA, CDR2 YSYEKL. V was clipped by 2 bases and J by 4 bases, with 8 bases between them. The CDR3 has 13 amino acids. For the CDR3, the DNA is TGCGCCAGCAGCCAACAGGTTTCCTATGGCTACACCTTC. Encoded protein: CASSQQVSYGYTF.

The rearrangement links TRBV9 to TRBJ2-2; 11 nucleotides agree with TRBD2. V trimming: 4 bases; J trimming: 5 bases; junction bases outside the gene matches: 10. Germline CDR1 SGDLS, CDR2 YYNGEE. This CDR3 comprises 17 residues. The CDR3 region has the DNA TGTGCCAGCAGCCTAACTAGCGGGAGTGGGTTTACCGGGGAGCTGTTTTTT. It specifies CASSLTSGSGFTGELFF. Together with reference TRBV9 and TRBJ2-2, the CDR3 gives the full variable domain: DSGVTQTPKHLITATGQRVTLRCSPRSGDLSVYWYQQSLDQGLQFLIQYYNGEERAKGNILERFSAQQFPDLHSELNLSSLELGDSALYFCASSLTSGSGFTGELFFGEGSRLTVL.